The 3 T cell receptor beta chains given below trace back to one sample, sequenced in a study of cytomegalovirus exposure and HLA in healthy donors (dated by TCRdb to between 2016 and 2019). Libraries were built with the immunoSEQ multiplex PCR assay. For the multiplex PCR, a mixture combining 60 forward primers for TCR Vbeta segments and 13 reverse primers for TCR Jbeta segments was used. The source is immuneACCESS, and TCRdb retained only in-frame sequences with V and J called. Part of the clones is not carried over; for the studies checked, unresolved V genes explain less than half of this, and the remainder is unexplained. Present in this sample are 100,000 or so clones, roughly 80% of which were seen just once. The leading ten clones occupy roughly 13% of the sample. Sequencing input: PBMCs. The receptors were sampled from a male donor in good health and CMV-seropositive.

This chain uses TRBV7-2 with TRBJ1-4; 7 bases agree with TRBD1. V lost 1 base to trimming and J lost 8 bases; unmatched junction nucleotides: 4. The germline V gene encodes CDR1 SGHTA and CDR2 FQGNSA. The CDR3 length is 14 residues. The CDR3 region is CASSLVRGSEKLFF. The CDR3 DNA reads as TGTGCCAGCAGCTTAGTCAGGGGGAGCGAAAAACTGTTTTTT.

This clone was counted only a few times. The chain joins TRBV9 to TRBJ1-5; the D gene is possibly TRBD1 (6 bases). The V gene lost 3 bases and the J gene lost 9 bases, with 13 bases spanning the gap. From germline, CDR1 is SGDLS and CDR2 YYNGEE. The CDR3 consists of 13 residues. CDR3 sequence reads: CASSETGQGPQHF. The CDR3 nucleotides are TGTGCCAGCAGCGAGACAGGCCAAGGGCCCCAGCATTTT.

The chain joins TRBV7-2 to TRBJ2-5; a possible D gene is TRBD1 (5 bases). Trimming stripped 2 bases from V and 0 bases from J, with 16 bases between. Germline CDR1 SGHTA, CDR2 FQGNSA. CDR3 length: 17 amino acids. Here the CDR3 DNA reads TGTGCCAGCAGCTTATTCGTGGGGCTCGTAAACCAAGAGACCCAGTACTTC. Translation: CASSLFVGLVNQETQYF. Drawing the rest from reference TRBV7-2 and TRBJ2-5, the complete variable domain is GAGVSQSPSNKVTEKGKDVELRCDPISGHTALYWYRQSLGQGLEFLIYFQGNSAPDKSGLPSDRFSAERTGGSVSTLTIQRTQQEDSAVYLCASSLFVGLVNQETQYFGPGTRLLVL.